One and the same sample provided the 5 T cell receptor beta chains below, sequenced in a study of read filtering for tumor transcriptome and immune sequencing. This library used roughly 400 ng RNA and molecular barcoded adaptors spanning alpha/delta and beta/gamma chains. TCRdb ran MiXCR on the reads and lists one entry per CDR3 protein. The data show 50,000 to 65,000 distinct CDR3 sequences, with roughly an eighth seen just once and 16% held by the top ten. Specimen: a population of CD138-negative cells sorted from bone marrow. Every receptor here comes from a donor at least 40 years old with multiple myeloma.

V is TRBV5-6 and J is TRBJ1-3, with no clear D. Trimming removed 3 bases from V and 0 bases from J, with 4 bases in between. Germline V gene data show CDR1 as SGHDT and CDR2 as YYEEEE. CDR3 size: 13 residues. The CDR3 is CASSWDSGNTIYF. The CDR3 nucleotides are TGTGCCAGCAGCTGGGACTCTGGAAACACCATATATTTT. Using reference TRBV5-6 and TRBJ1-3 for the parts outside the CDR3, the full variable domain is DAGVTQSPTHLIKTRGQQVTLRCSPKSGHDTVSWYQQALGQGPQFIFQYYEEEERQRGNFPDRFSGHQFPNYSSELNVNALLLGDSALYLCASSWDSGNTIYFGEGSWLTVV.

About this clonotype itself: One end of the junction does not line up with germline, which may come from a read error. The V call is TRBV5-1, the J call TRBJ2-3, with D unclear. The V gene's germline CDR1 is SGHRS and CDR2 YFSETQ. This CDR3 has 13 amino acids. The CDR3 DNA sequence: TGCGCCAGCAGCTCCTCTGCCACAGATACGCAGTACTTT. It is translated as CASSSSATDTQYF.

With respect to this clonotype: Possible read error: a much larger clone is one base away. The chain employs TRBV11-3 and TRBJ1-1; unclear D gene. From germline, CDR1 is SGHNT and CDR2 YENEEA. The V end lost 5 bases, the J end lost 0 bases, and 7 bases lay between the germline ends. There are 13 residues in the CDR3. CDR3 in DNA: TGTGCCAGCAGCCCAGTCCTGAACACTGAAGCTTTCTTT. Encoded protein: CASSPVLNTEAFF.

This clonotype was counted at least ten times. Written as DNA, the CDR3 is TGCGCCAGCAGCAGTCAAGGGGACACCGGGGAGCTGTTTTTT. Translated, it gives CASSSQGDTGELFF. This rearrangement joins TRBV5-1 to TRBJ2-2; tentatively, D is TRBD1 (5 bases). The CDR3 is made up of 14 amino acids. Trimming removed 4 bases at V and 3 bases at J, with 10 bases between. Germline CDR1 and CDR2: SGHRS and YFSETQ.

This clonotype was seen ten or more times. The chain links TRBV6-2 or TRBV6-3 to TRBJ1-1, with D perhaps matching TRBD1 (5 bases). Germline V gene lookup returns CDR1 MNHEY and CDR2 SVGEGT. The ends were cut back, 7 bases at V and 5 bases at J, with 17 bases in the middle. The CDR3 consists of 14 residues. The CDR3 reads CASNTIQGRTEAFF. The CDR3 DNA reads as TGTGCCAGCAATACTATTCAGGGACGGACTGAAGCTTTCTTT.